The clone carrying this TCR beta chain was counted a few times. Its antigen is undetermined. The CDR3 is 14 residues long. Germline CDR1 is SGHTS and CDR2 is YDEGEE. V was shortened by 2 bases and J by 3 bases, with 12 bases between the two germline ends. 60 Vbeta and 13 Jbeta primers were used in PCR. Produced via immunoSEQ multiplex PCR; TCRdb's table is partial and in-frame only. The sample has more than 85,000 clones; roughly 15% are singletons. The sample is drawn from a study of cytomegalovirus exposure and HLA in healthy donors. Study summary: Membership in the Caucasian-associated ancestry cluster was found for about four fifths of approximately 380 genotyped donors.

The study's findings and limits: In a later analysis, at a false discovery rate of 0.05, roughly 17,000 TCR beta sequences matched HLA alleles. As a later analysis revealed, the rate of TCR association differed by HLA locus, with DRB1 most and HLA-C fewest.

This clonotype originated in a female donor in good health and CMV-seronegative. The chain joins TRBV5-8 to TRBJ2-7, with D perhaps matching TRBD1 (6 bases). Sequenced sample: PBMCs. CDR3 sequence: CASSFGQGYYEQYF. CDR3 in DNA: TGTGCCAGCAGCTTCGGTCAGGGGTACTACGAGCAGTACTTC.